What follows are 27 T cell receptor beta chains derived from one specimen sequenced in a study of identical twins. MiXCR was run by TCRdb on the 5' RACE reads, yielding one entry per CDR3 protein. The table shows approximately 700,000 distinct CDR3 sequences, with over 5% occurring only once. Sequences were obtained from naive T cells sorted from blood. These receptors were collected from a man younger than 35 in good health.

This clonotype occurred many times. V gene TRBV20-1 combines with J gene TRBJ2-1, with 8 bases that match TRBD2. The CDR3 length is 14 residues. V dropped 3 bases and J dropped 8; count of bases not matched to a gene: 9. Germline CDR1 is DFQATT and CDR2 is SNEGSKA (reference sequence). The CDR3 spells CSARPGLGSHEQFF. In DNA, the CDR3 is TGCAGTGCTAGGCCGGGACTAGGGTCACATGAGCAGTTCTTC.

This clonotype appeared many times. The J gene is TRBJ2-6, the V gene TRBV9; D is unresolved. V was cut by 1 base and J by 3 bases, with 2 bases left in between. This CDR3 comprises 13 residues. CDR1 and CDR2 from the germline V gene are SGDLS and YYNGEE. The CDR3 bases are TGTGCCAGCAGCGTAAGTGGGGCCAACGTCCTGACTTTC. Translating gives CASSVSGANVLTF.

This clonotype was counted at least ten times. This chain joins TRBV25-1 and TRBJ2-1; 8 bases are a match to TRBD2. The V segment lost 2 bases and the J segment 0 bases; nucleotides outside the gene matches: 15. Germline lookup yields CDR1 MGHDK and CDR2 SYGVNS. There are 20 residues in the CDR3. The CDR3 region has the DNA TGTGCCAGCAGTGAAAAGATTGGGACCGTAAGCGGGAGCTCCTACAATGAGCAGTTCTTC. Its protein is CASSEKIGTVSGSSYNEQFF.

This clonotype was detected a few times. CDR3 nucleotide sequence: TGTGCCTGGAGCGCGTTGACCTCCGGGGGGTCTGAAGCTTTCTTT. Translating gives CAWSALTSGGSEAFF. This sequence joins TRBV30 and TRBJ1-1, with a possible D match to TRBD1 (5 bases). The CDR3 is 15 residues long. The germline gives CDR1 GTSNPN, CDR2 SVGIG (reference sequence). Trimming cost V 3 bases and J 6 bases, with 20 bases left between them.

This clonotype came up many times. J is TRBJ2-3 and V is TRBV29-1, with D perhaps assigned TRBD1 or TRBD2 (6 bases each). With 7 bases removed from V and 2 bases from J, the gap between germline ends came to 13 bases. The germline V gene has CDR1 SQVTM and CDR2 ANQGSEA. This CDR3 is 13 amino acids long. The CDR3 DNA reads TGCAGCGGAGTGGGGGGCGACACAGATACGCAGTATTTT. It yields the protein CSGVGGDTDTQYF.

This clonotype was seen more than once but under ten times. The rearrangement links TRBV29-1 to TRBJ2-5; 7 bases line up with TRBD1. This CDR3 comprises 15 residues. CDR1 is SQVTM, CDR2 ANQGSEA, per germline. Trimming at V came to 3 bases and at J to 3 bases, leaving 10 bases not matched to a gene. The CDR3 protein is CSVEDRDSEKETQYF. The DNA for the CDR3 is TGCAGCGTTGAGGACCGGGACAGTGAAAAAGAGACCCAGTACTTC.

At least ten counts were recorded for this clonotype. The J gene is TRBJ1-2, the V gene TRBV6-1; D gene uncertain. Germline loops: CDR1 MNHNS, CDR2 SASEGT. The CDR3 runs to 13 residues. The V and J ends lost 7 bases and 2 bases respectively, with 11 bases between them. The CDR3 bases are TGTGCCAGCACCCGACATACCAACTATGGCTACACCTTC. Protein sequence: CASTRHTNYGYTF.

This clonotype was observed at least ten times. This chain connects TRBV20-1 to TRBJ2-5; TRBD2 matches 8 bases. The CDR3 loop spans 13 amino acids. The ends lost 5 bases at V and 2 bases at J; junction bases unmatched: 4. Per the germline V gene, CDR1 is DFQATT and CDR2 is SNEGSKA (reference sequence). This CDR3 reads CSAGTSGQETQYF. The CDR3 bases are TGCAGTGCTGGCACTAGCGGTCAAGAGACCCAGTACTTC.

The V call is TRBV12-3 or TRBV12-4, the J call TRBJ2-5, with D maybe TRBD2 (5 bases). Trimming shortened V by 4 bases and J by 5 bases, and 14 bases separated the two germline ends. This CDR3 has 14 amino acids. The CDR3 loop reads CASSSRPGGETQYF. The CDR3 nucleotides are TGTGCCAGCAGTTCCCGACCCGGCGGGGAGACCCAGTACTTC.

V and J are TRBV24-1 and TRBJ2-2; 9 positions agree with TRBD1. CDR1 and CDR2 from the germline V gene are KGHDR and SFDVKD. The CDR3 contains 17 residues. V lost 4 bases, J lost 4 bases, and 9 bases stayed unmatched. The CDR3 DNA reads TGTGCCACCAGTGAAGGGTCCCGGACAGGGGCCACCGGGGAGCTGTTTTTT. Its protein product is CATSEGSRTGATGELFF.

J is TRBJ1-2 and V is TRBV5-1; 9 bases agree with TRBD1. This CDR3 has 13 residues. Unmatched junction bases numbered 6, after V lost 4 bases and J lost 8 bases. Germline V gene sequence: CDR1 SGHRS, CDR2 YFSETQ. The CDR3, as DNA: TGCGCCAGCAGCCCCCGGGACAGGGACGGCTACACCTTC. Protein product: CASSPRDRDGYTF. The whole variable domain, remainder taken from reference TRBV5-1 and TRBJ1-2, is KAGVTQTPRYLIKTRGQQVTLSCSPISGHRSVSWYQQTPGQGLQFLFEYFSETQRNKGNFPGRFSGRQFSNSRSEMNVSTLELGDSALYLCASSPRDRDGYTFGSGTRLTVV.

In its sample, this clonotype was seen a few times. The chain recombines TRBV30 with TRBJ2-3, with 8 nucleotides matching TRBD2. J was trimmed by 6 bases and V by 2 bases; bases with no gene match: 13. From germline, CDR1 is GTSNPN and CDR2 SVGIG (reference sequence). The CDR3 sequence is 16 residues long. The CDR3 protein is CAWSRVAGTAGDTQYF. CDR3 DNA sequence: TGTGCCTGGAGTAGGGTAGCGGGGACGGCTGGGGATACGCAGTATTTT.

This chain connects TRBV27 to TRBJ2-7; 7 bases map to TRBD2. From germline, CDR1 is MNHEY and CDR2 SMNVEV (reference sequence). Losses at the gene ends were 6 bases for V and 2 bases for J; bases not matched to a gene: 10. This CDR3 spans 15 amino acids. The CDR3 DNA reads TGTGCCAGCAGGGGTAGACTAGCTGCTCCCTACGAGCAGTACTTC. Translating it yields CASRGRLAAPYEQYF.

This clonotype was recorded many times. The CDR3 region has the DNA TGTGCCAGCAGCTTACCCCCCCAGGGAGATCGGGAGACCCAGTACTTC. This translates into CASSLPPQGDRETQYF. The chain links TRBV11-2 to TRBJ2-5; TRBD1 or TRBD2 may be the D gene (5 bases each). V lost 2 bases to trimming and J lost 5 bases, with 18 bases between them. CDR1 SGHAT and CDR2 FQNNGV come from the germline V gene. The CDR3 covers 16 residues.

In this sample, this clonotype turned up many times. The chain uses TRBV29-1 and TRBJ2-2, with no clear D. Germline V lookup: CDR1 SQVTM, CDR2 ANQGSEA. V was shortened by 4 bases and J by 5 bases, with 2 bases between the two germline ends. This CDR3 region has 10 residues. CDR3 amino acids: CSVGTGELFF. The CDR3 nucleotides read TGCAGCGTTGGTACCGGGGAGCTGTTTTTT.

In its sample, this clonotype was seen a few times. The chain uses TRBV28 and TRBJ1-4; 7 positions agree with TRBD1. Germline V CDR1 and CDR2: MDHEN, SYDVKM. The CDR3 is 13 residues long. The V segment lost 8 bases and the J segment 10 bases; nucleotides outside the gene matches: 10. Written as DNA, the CDR3 is TGTGCCAGCGTTTACAGGGGTCTTGGAAAACTGTTTTTT. This codes for CASVYRGLGKLFF.

This clonotype turned up a few times. The J gene is TRBJ2-3, the V gene TRBV5-1; D may be TRBD1 or TRBD2 (5 bases each). With 6 bases removed from V and 6 bases from J, the gap between germline ends came to 14 bases. The CDR3 is 13 residues long. The germline CDR1 and CDR2 sequences are SGHRS and YFSETQ. The chain's CDR3 is CASTGTLPDTQYF. The CDR3 DNA sequence: TGCGCCAGCACCGGGACCCTCCCGGATACGCAGTATTTT.

This clonotype appeared a few times. The chain recombines TRBV11-1 with TRBJ2-2; no clear D. CDR3 length: 14 residues. V was clipped by 4 bases and J by 3 bases, with 9 bases between them. Germline V lookup: CDR1 SGHAT, CDR2 FQDESV (reference sequence). The CDR3 region is CASSSFSDTGELFF. CDR3 DNA sequence: TGTGCCAGCAGCTCCTTTTCTGACACCGGGGAGCTGTTTTTT.

This clonotype was picked up many times. V is TRBV27 and J is TRBJ2-7, with TRBD2 matching over 13 bases. This CDR3 has 18 residues. Losses at the gene ends were 5 bases for V and 0 bases for J; bases not matched to a gene: 10. Germline CDR1 MNHEY, CDR2 SMNVEV (reference sequence). The CDR3, as DNA: TGTGCCAGCAGTCTCCGGACTAGCGGGAGAAACCCCTCCTACGAGCAGTACTTC. Translated: CASSLRTSGRNPSYEQYF.

In its sample, this clonotype was seen many times. The chain has TRBV20-1 and TRBJ2-7; 12 bases map to TRBD2. CDR1 DFQATT and CDR2 SNEGSKA come from the germline V gene (reference sequence). Unmatched junction bases numbered 2, after V lost 2 bases and J lost 3 bases. CDR3 size: 14 residues. The CDR3 reads CSARRLAGVYEQYF. The CDR3 nucleotides read TGCAGTGCTAGACGACTAGCGGGAGTCTACGAGCAGTACTTC.

At least ten counts were recorded for this clonotype. The CDR3 is CSVAGRWGNTIYF. The CDR3 DNA reads as TGCAGCGTTGCAGGACGGTGGGGAAACACCATATATTTT. The chain combines TRBV29-1 with TRBJ1-3; D remains ambiguous. Germline lookup yields CDR1 SQVTM and CDR2 ANQGSEA. V shed 4 bases and J shed 4 bases, with 11 bases lying between them. The CDR3 is made up of 13 amino acids.

Remarks on this clonotype: The junction shows a germline mismatch at one end, possibly a read error. The rearrangement links TRBV10-2 to TRBJ2-2; D gene uncertain. Germline lookup yields CDR1 WSHSY and CDR2 SAAADI. This CDR3 comprises 15 residues. As DNA, the CDR3 is TGCGCGAGCAGTTCGGTACTAACGAACACCGGGGAGCTGTTTTTT. Translation: CASSSVLTNTGELFF.

This clonotype has just a few counts. The chain is built from TRBV6-2 or TRBV6-3 and TRBJ1-5; D gene ambiguous. This CDR3 region has 13 residues. Trimming shortened V by 9 bases and J by 4 bases, and 13 bases separated the two germline ends. CDR1 is MNHEY and CDR2 is SVGEGT in the germline V gene. The CDR3 DNA is TGTGCCAGTTGCTTTGGTGGGAATCAGCCCCAGCATTTT. Protein: CASCFGGNQPQHF.

This clonotype was picked up many times. The chain employs TRBV20-1 and TRBJ2-5, with TRBD2 identical over 7 bases. V shed 3 bases and J 7 bases; nucleotides not matched to a gene: 8. CDR3 size: 13 residues. Germline V gives CDR1 DFQATT, CDR2 SNEGSKA (reference sequence). In nucleotides, the CDR3 is TGCAGTGCTAGTAGGCGGGAGCTAGGGACCCAGTACTTC. It specifies CSASRRELGTQYF.

This clonotype was recorded at least ten times. The rearrangement joins TRBV25-1 to TRBJ1-6; the D gene is possibly TRBD1 (5 bases). The V and J ends lost 8 bases and 2 bases respectively, with 13 bases between them. The CDR3 consists of 15 residues. CDR1 is MGHDK and CDR2 is SYGVNS in the germline V gene. The CDR3 sequence is CASRSTGPYNSPLHF. The DNA for the CDR3 is TGTGCCAGCCGATCGACGGGGCCCTATAATTCACCCCTCCACTTT.

Details on this clonotype: Since the CDR3 does not end with the conserved phenylalanine or tryptophan, this likely comes from a read error. The CDR3 sequence: CASSNTGTGGSQPQHL. As DNA, the CDR3 is TGTGCCAGCAGTAATACCGGGACAGGGGGATCTCAGCCCCAGCATCTT. This chain links TRBV12-3 or TRBV12-4 with TRBJ1-5, with 11 positions matching TRBD1. Trimming at V came to 5 bases and at J to 6 bases, leaving 9 bases not matched to a gene. This CDR3 spans 16 amino acids.

The V gene is TRBV14, the J gene TRBJ2-3; 8 positions match TRBD2. V gave up 1 base and J gave up 4 bases; unmatched junction bases: 1. The CDR3 consists of 14 residues. Germline CDR1 reads SGHDN; CDR2 reads FVKESK. The CDR3 DNA is TGTGCCAGCAGCCAAGTGCGGGAGGCAGATACGCAGTATTTT. Amino acid sequence: CASSQVREADTQYF.